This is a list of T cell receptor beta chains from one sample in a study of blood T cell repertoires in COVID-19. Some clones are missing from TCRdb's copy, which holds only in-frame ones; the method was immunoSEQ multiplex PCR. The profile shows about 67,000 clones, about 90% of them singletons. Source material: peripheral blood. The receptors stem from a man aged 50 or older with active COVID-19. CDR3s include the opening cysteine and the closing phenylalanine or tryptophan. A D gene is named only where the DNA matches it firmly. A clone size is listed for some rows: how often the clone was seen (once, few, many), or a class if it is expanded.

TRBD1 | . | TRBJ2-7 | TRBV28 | CASQGAGEQYF | TGTGCCAGTCAGGGGGCCGGAGAGCAGTACTTC
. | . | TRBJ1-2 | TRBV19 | CASSIGKGSVNYGYTF | TGTGCCAGTAGTATAGGGAAGGGGTCGGTTAACTATGGCTACACCTTC
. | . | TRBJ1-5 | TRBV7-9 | CASSLGTAGLQPQHF | TGTGCCAGCAGCTTAGGGACAGCTGGCCTTCAGCCCCAGCATTTT
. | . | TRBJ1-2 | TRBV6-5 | CASSYGGQNYGYTF | TGTGCCAGCAGTTACGGTGGCCAGAACTATGGCTACACCTTC
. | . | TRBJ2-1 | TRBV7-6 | CASSLGTREVSGEQFF | TGTGCCAGCAGCTTAGGAACCAGGGAAGTCAGTGGTGAGCAGTTCTTC
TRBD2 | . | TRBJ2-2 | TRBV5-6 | CASSFSSGGNTGELFF | TGTGCCAGCAGCTTTTCTAGCGGGGGGAACACCGGGGAGCTGTTTTTT
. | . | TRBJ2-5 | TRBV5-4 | CASSLTSMETQYF | TGTGCCAGCAGCTTGACTAGCATGGAGACCCAGTACTTC
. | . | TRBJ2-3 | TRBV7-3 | CASSRGISTDTQYF | TGTGCCAGCAGCCGGGGGATTTCCACAGATACGCAGTATTTT
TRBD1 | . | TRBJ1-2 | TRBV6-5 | CASSLGTGIGYGYTF | TGTGCCAGCAGTTTGGGGACAGGGATAGGATATGGCTACACCTTC
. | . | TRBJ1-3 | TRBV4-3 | CASSQEYSQGNTIYF | TGCGCCAGCAGCCAAGAATACAGTCAGGGAAACACCATATATTTT
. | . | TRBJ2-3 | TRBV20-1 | CSASRPNRREDTQYF | TGCAGTGCTAGTAGACCCAATAGGAGGGAGGATACGCAGTATTTT
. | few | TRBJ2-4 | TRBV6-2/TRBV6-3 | CASSSTRENIQYF | TGTGCCAGCAGTTCAACTAGGGAAAACATTCAGTACTTC
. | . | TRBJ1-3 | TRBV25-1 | CASSWAAGSGNTIYF | TGTGCCAGCAGTTGGGCCGCGGGGTCTGGAAACACCATATATTTT
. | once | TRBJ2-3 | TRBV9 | CASSVVGEPDTQYF | TGTGCCAGCAGCGTAGTCGGGGAGCCAGATACGCAGTATTTT
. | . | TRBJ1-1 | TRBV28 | CATRSGDTEAFF | TGTGCCACCAGATCCGGGGACACTGAAGCTTTCTTT
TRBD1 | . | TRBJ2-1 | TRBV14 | CASSHRTTTGDGNEQFF | TGTGCCAGCAGCCACCGGACTACGACAGGGGATGGGAATGAGCAGTTCTTC
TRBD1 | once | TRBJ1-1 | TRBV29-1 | CSVPREGAAFF | TGCAGCGTGCCCCGTGAGGGGGCTGCTTTCTTT
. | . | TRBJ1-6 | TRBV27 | CASSLTPRGDNSPLHF | TGTGCCAGCAGTTTAACCCCGCGGGGGGATAATTCACCCCTCCACTTT
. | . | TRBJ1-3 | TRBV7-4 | CASSPLWSGSGNTIYF | TGTGCCAGCAGCCCCCTGTGGTCAGGCTCTGGAAACACCATATATTTT
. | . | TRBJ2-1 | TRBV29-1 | CSVLQDSYNEQFF | TGCAGCGTCCTCCAGGACAGTTACAATGAGCAGTTCTTC
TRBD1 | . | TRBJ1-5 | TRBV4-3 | CASSRTRDRGRVDQPQHF | TGCGCCAGCAGCCGGACCCGGGACAGGGGGCGGGTTGATCAGCCCCAGCATTTT
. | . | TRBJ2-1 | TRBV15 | CATSRGASSSYNEQFF | TGTGCCACCAGCAGAGGGGCTTCGAGCTCCTACAATGAGCAGTTCTTC
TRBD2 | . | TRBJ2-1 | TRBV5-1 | CASSLRTSQNEQFF | TGCGCCAGCAGCTTGCGGACTAGCCAGAATGAGCAGTTCTTC
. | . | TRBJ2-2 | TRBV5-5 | CASSLVRVTGELFF | TGTGCCAGCAGCTTGGTCAGGGTCACCGGGGAGCTGTTTTTT
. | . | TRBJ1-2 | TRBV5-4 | CASTTNRVYGYTF | TGTGCCAGCACCACAAACAGGGTCTATGGCTACACCTTC
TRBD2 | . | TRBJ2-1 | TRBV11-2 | CASSSGLVPLDEQFF | TGTGCCAGCAGCAGCGGACTAGTGCCTTTAGATGAGCAGTTCTTC
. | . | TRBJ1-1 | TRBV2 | CASRRRTLNTEAFF | TGTGCCAGCAGACGGCGGACTCTGAACACTGAAGCTTTCTTT
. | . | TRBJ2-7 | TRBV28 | CASIRTLGEYEQYF | TGTGCCAGCATAAGGACCCTCGGGGAATACGAGCAGTACTTC
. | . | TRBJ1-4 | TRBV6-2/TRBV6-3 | CASSYLAYSTTNEKLFF | TGTGCCAGCAGTTACCTCGCCTACAGTACAACTAATGAAAAACTGTTTTTT
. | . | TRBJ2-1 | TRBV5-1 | CASSLGLDGYNEQFF | TGCGCCAGCAGCTTGGGGCTAGATGGTTACAATGAGCAGTTCTTC
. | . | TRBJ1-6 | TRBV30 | CAWSDRAPLHF | TGTGCCTGGAGTGACCGCGCACCCCTCCACTTT
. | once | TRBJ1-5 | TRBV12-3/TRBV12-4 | CASSPTNRIPQHF | TGTGCCAGCAGTCCGACTAACCGGATCCCCCAGCATTTT
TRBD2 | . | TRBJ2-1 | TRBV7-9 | CASVASGAINEQFF | TGTGCCAGCGTGGCTAGCGGGGCCATCAATGAGCAGTTCTTC
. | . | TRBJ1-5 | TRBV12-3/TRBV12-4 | CASSQNRQPQHF | TGTGCCAGCAGCCAGAACCGTCAGCCCCAGCATTTT
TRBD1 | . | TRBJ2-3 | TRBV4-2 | CASSQMTGPDTQYF | TGTGCCAGCAGCCAAATGACAGGGCCAGATACGCAGTATTTT
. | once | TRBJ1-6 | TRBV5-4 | CASSFTGPASPLHF | TGTGCCAGCAGCTTCACAGGGCCAGCTTCACCCCTCCACTTT
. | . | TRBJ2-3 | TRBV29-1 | CSVEGGWVFTDTQYF | TGCAGCGTTGAGGGCGGGTGGGTGTTCACAGATACGCAGTATTTT
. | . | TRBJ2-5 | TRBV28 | CASSTRTPGTQYF | TGTGCCAGCAGTACCCGGACTCCGGGGACCCAGTACTTC
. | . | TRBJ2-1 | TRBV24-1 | CATGGFSYNEQFF | TGTGCCACGGGAGGCTTTTCCTACAATGAGCAGTTCTTC
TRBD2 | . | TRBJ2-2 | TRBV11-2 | CASSLLAGGWSGELFF | TGTGCCAGCAGCCTGCTAGCGGGGGGTTGGTCCGGGGAGCTGTTTTTT
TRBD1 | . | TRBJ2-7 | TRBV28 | CASSPGQGRREQYF | TGTGCCAGCTCACCGGGACAGGGGCGACGCGAGCAGTACTTC
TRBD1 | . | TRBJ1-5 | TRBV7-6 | CASSLTGNQPQHF | TGTGCCAGCAGTCTGACAGGGAACCAGCCCCAGCATTTT
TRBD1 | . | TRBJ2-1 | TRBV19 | CASREGTASSYNEQFF | TGTGCCAGTAGGGAAGGGACAGCGAGCTCCTACAATGAGCAGTTCTTC
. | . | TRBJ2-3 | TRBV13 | CASSARSGGTDTQYF | TGTGCCAGCAGCGCACGCTCAGGGGGCACAGATACGCAGTATTTT
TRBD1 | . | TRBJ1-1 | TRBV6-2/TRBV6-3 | CASSNPGTGMNTEAFF | TGTGCCAGCAGTAATCCGGGGACAGGCATGAACACTGAAGCTTTCTTT
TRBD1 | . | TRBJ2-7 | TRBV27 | CASRRQGESDEQYF | TGTGCCAGCAGAAGACAGGGGGAGTCCGACGAGCAGTACTTC
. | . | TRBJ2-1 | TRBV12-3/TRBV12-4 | CASSLNEYNEQFF | TGTGCCAGCAGTTTAAACGAGTACAATGAGCAGTTCTTC
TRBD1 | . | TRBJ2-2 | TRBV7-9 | CASSPRDRANTGELFF | TGTGCCAGCAGCCCGAGGGACAGGGCCAACACCGGGGAGCTGTTTTTT
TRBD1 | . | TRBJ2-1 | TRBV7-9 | CASSFPRRQGIYNEQFF | TGTGCCAGCAGCTTCCCCCGGCGACAGGGGATCTACAATGAGCAGTTCTTC
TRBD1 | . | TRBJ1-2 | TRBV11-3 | CASSLNDRGSNYGYTF | TGTGCCAGCAGCTTAAATGACAGGGGGTCTAACTATGGCTACACCTTC
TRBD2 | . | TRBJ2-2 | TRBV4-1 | CASAGGTSGNTPRTGELFF | TGCGCCAGCGCCGGGGGGACTAGCGGAAACACCCCGCGCACCGGGGAGCTGTTTTTT
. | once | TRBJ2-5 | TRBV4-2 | CASSQGSGETQYF | TGTGCCAGCAGCCAGGGATCGGGGGAGACCCAGTACTTC
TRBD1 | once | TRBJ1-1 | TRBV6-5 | CASTTRTGRTEAFF | TGTGCCAGCACCACTAGGACAGGCCGGACTGAAGCTTTCTTT
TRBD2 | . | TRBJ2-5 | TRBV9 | CASSVGRLAGTQETQYF | TGTGCCAGCAGCGTAGGTCGGCTAGCGGGTACCCAAGAGACCCAGTACTTC
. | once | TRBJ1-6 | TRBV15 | CATSPMGGYNSPLHF | TGTGCCACCAGCCCAATGGGGGGGTATAATTCACCCCTCCACTTT
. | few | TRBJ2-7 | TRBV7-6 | CASSLGLGARSGSGEQYF | TGTGCCAGCAGCTTAGGCCTAGGGGCCAGGTCTGGGTCGGGCGAGCAGTACTTC
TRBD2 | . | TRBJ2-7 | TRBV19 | CASSQGLAGSYEQYF | TGTGCCAGTAGTCAGGGACTAGCGGGATCGTACGAGCAGTACTTC